A selection of T cell receptor beta chains follows, all from one sample in a study of glioma-infiltrating T cells after dendritic cell vaccination. Some clones are missing from TCRdb's copy, which holds only in-frame ones; the method was immunoSEQ multiplex PCR. The sample holds tens of thousands of clones, more than 70% seen once. The sequenced sample was blood, obtained after dendritic cell vaccination. These TCRs come from a human donor with glioblastoma. CDR3s include the opening cysteine and the closing phenylalanine or tryptophan. The D gene is left open where the match is weak. A clone size is listed for some rows: how often the clone was seen (once, few, many), or a class if it is expanded.

TRBD1,13,few,TRBJ1-1,TRBV19,TGTGCCAGTAGGCGGGACAGAGTGACTGAAGCTTTCTTT,CASRRDRVTEAFF
TRBD2,14,-,TRBJ2-7,TRBV4-3,TGCGCCAGCAGCCAAGATCGGGGGGGGGCCGAGCAGTACTTC,CASSQDRGGAEQYF
-,17,-,TRBJ2-1,TRBV11-3,TGTGCCAGCAGCTTAGACGCCGGACAGCCGACCTACAATGAGCAGTTCTTC,CASSLDAGQPTYNEQFF
-,13,-,TRBJ1-4,TRBV7-9,TGTGCCCCCACAGCTCTACCTAATGAAAAACTGTTTTTT,CAPTALPNEKLFF
TRBD2,15,-,TRBJ2-5,TRBV5-6,TGTGCCAGCAGCTTCGGACTAGCGGGGGTGGAGACCCAGTACTTC,CASSFGLAGVETQYF
-,11,-,TRBJ2-1,TRBV30,TGTGCCTGGAGGGAGAGCAATGAGCAGTTCTTC,CAWRESNEQFF
TRBD1,14,-,TRBJ1-2,TRBV27,TGTGCCAGCAGTCGCGGACAGGGGACTCGTGGCTACACCTTC,CASSRGQGTRGYTF
TRBD2,14,-,TRBJ2-7,TRBV4-2,TGTGCCAGCAGCCAGGGCGGGAGCTCCTACGAGCAGTACTTC,CASSQGGSSYEQYF
TRBD2,12,-,TRBJ2-5,TRBV9,TGTGCCAGCAGCCCCGGGAGGGAGACCCAGTACTTC,CASSPGRETQYF
-,12,-,TRBJ2-7,TRBV27,TGTGCCAGCAGTCCGAGCGGGTCCGAGCAGTACTTC,CASSPSGSEQYF
-,12,once,TRBJ2-4,TRBV6-5,TGTGCCAGCAGTACCTTGAGAGGGATTCAGTACTTC,CASSTLRGIQYF
-,16,-,TRBJ2-7,TRBV4-3,TGCGCCAGCAGCCAGGGTGGGGGGATTTCTCCCTACGAGCAGTACTTC,CASSQGGGISPYEQYF
-,12,-,TRBJ1-2,TRBV7-9,TGTGCCAGTGGGATGGAGGGCTATGGCTACACCTTC,CASGMEGYGYTF
-,13,few,TRBJ1-4,TRBV27,TGTGCCAGCAGATCACAGGGAATTGAAAAACTGTTTTTT,CASRSQGIEKLFF
-,14,-,TRBJ2-1,TRBV18,TGTGCCAGCTCATTCCGGACAGACTACAATGAGCAGTTCTTC,CASSFRTDYNEQFF
-,14,-,TRBJ2-3,TRBV18,TGTGCCAGCTCGCCTGCTAGCAGGACAGATACGCAGTATTTT,CASSPASRTDTQYF
-,16,-,TRBJ2-2,TRBV5-4,TGTGCCAGCAGCTTGAGCTGGACACCGAACACCGGGGAGCTGTTTTTT,CASSLSWTPNTGELFF
TRBD2,19,-,TRBJ2-7,TRBV5-6,TGTGCCAGCAGCTTGTACGGAGTTCTAGCGGCGACAGTGCGCTACGAGCAGTACTTC,CASSLYGVLAATVRYEQYF
-,15,-,TRBJ2-2,TRBV7-3,TGTGCCAGCAGCTTAACGTCTCTAGCCCCCGGGGAGCTGTTTTTT,CASSLTSLAPGELFF
TRBD2,18,-,TRBJ2-3,TRBV10-3,TGTGCCATCAGTGAGTCGTCTAAGGGACTAGCGGGAGCAGATACGCAGTATTTT,CAISESSKGLAGADTQYF
TRBD1,15,-,TRBJ2-5,TRBV27,TGTGCCAGCAGTCAGGGGACAGGGGGGCGGGAGACCCAGTACTTC,CASSQGTGGRETQYF
-,13,once,TRBJ2-3,TRBV29-1,TGCAGCGTTGAACGCCAGGGCACAGATACGCAGTATTTT,CSVERQGTDTQYF
-,13,-,TRBJ1-2,TRBV29-1,TGCAGCGTTCTAGGCGGAACTAACTATGGCTACACCTTC,CSVLGGTNYGYTF
TRBD1,13,-,TRBJ1-5,TRBV28,TGTGCCAGCAGTCTGCACAGGGGTAAGCCCCAGCATTTT,CASSLHRGKPQHF
-,16,-,TRBJ2-7,TRBV27,TGTGCCAGCAGTTTGCGGGGCGCAGTCTTCCCCTACGAGCAGTACTTC,CASSLRGAVFPYEQYF
TRBD2,13,once,TRBJ2-7,TRBV30,TGTGCCTGGAGACGGACTAGCTCCTACGAGCAGTACTTC,CAWRRTSSYEQYF
-,18,few,TRBJ2-5,TRBV7-2,TGTGCCAGCAGCTTAGCGTCCATAGGGGGGGGGATTCGAGAGACCCAGTACTTC,CASSLASIGGGIRETQYF
TRBD1,14,-,TRBJ2-5,TRBV2,TGTGCCAGCAGTGAAGGGACAGGGCGGGAGACCCAGTACTTC,CASSEGTGRETQYF
TRBD1,14,-,TRBJ2-2,TRBV30,TGTGCCTGGAGAGGACAGGGGGCCACCGGGGAGCTGTTTTTT,CAWRGQGATGELFF
-,16,-,TRBJ2-1,TRBV7-8,TGTGCCAGCAGCGAATTTTGGGGGGTACTCTACAATGAGCAGTTCTTC,CASSEFWGVLYNEQFF
-,16,-,TRBJ1-1,TRBV5-1,TGCGCCAGCAGCTTGGAGAGGGCAGGAAGAAGGACTGAAGCTTTCTTT,CASSLERAGRRTEAFF
-,14,-,TRBJ1-2,TRBV7-2,TGTGCCAGCAGCCCGCAGGGAGGGGACTATGGCTACACCTTC,CASSPQGGDYGYTF
TRBD2,18,once,TRBJ2-3,TRBV11-2,TGTGCCAGCAGCCCCCAATTAAGTGGTAGCGGGGGGGGGTATACGCAGTATTTT,CASSPQLSGSGGGYTQYF
-,12,many,TRBJ1-3,TRBV6-1,TGTGCCAGTAACAAACAGGGAAACACCATATATTTT,CASNKQGNTIYF
-,15,-,TRBJ1-5,TRBV6-1,TGTGCCAGCAGTGAAGGAGCACTGCCTAGGCAGCCCCAGCATTTT,CASSEGALPRQPQHF
-,16,few,TRBJ1-6,TRBV28,TGTGCCAGCAGTTTTTTACCAGGGTGGTTTGATTCACCCCTCCACTTT,CASSFLPGWFDSPLHF
TRBD1,17,once,TRBJ1-6,TRBV7-9,TGTGCCAGCAGCAGTCGACCCGGGGACAGCAATAATTCACCCCTCCACTTT,CASSSRPGDSNNSPLHF
TRBD2,14,-,TRBJ2-7,TRBV11-1,TGTGCCAGCAGCTTAAGCGGGGCTGCCTACGAGCAGTACTTC,CASSLSGAAYEQYF
TRBD2,16,-,TRBJ2-3,TRBV5-5,TGTGCCAGCAGCTTGGGAGCGGGGGGGCCGAAAGATACGCAGTATTTT,CASSLGAGGPKDTQYF
-,13,-,TRBJ2-3,TRBV6-6,TGTGCCAGCAGCCTCAACTACGGAGATACGCAGTATTTT,CASSLNYGDTQYF
-,16,few,TRBJ1-2,TRBV9,TGTGCCAGCAGCGTATCTGGGGACTCCGTTTCGGGAGCTAAGACCTTC,CASSVSGDSVSGAKTF
TRBD2,16,few,TRBJ2-7,TRBV4-1,TGCGCCAGCAGCCAGACTAGCGGGGGGCCCTACTACGAGCAGTACTTC,CASSQTSGGPYYEQYF
-,16,-,TRBJ1-1,TRBV9,TGTGCCAGCAGCGTAGACGGACACGCGGCGAACACTGAAGCTTTCTTT,CASSVDGHAANTEAFF
TRBD2,16,-,TRBJ2-3,TRBV10-2,TGCGCCAGCAGTCCTTGGGGCGGGGGTCGGACAGATACGCAGTATTTT,CASSPWGGGRTDTQYF
-,15,-,TRBJ1-3,TRBV19,TGTGCCAGTAGCGGCTTGTGGAGGACCGGAAACACCATATATTTT,CASSGLWRTGNTIYF
TRBD1,13,once,TRBJ1-1,TRBV5-8,TGTGCCAGCAGCCCCCCCGGACAGGAAAGGGCTTTCTTT,CASSPPGQERAFF
-,14,-,TRBJ2-5,TRBV11-3,TGTGCCAGCAGCTTAGGGTGGGCCCAAGAGACCCAGTACTTC,CASSLGWAQETQYF
TRBD2,17,-,TRBJ2-5,TRBV4-2,TGTGCCAGCAGCCAAAGGACTAGCGGGGGGCTTGGAGAGACCCAGTACTTC,CASSQRTSGGLGETQYF
-,15,-,TRBJ2-1,TRBV9,TGTGCCAGCAGCGCCGCGGTCGACCAATACAATGAGCAGTTCTTC,CASSAAVDQYNEQFF
-,12,-,TRBJ2-7,TRBV6-5,TGTGCCAGCAGTTTCGGACAGTACGAGCAGTACTTC,CASSFGQYEQYF
TRBD1,18,-,TRBJ2-7,TRBV29-1,TGCAGCGTTGAAGTGGTTGGGTCGAGGACAGGGGTCCCCTACGAGCAGTACTTC,CSVEVVGSRTGVPYEQYF
TRBD2,13,-,TRBJ2-7,TRBV13,TGTGCCAGCAGCTCGGGACTAGCTTACGAGCAGTACTTC,CASSSGLAYEQYF